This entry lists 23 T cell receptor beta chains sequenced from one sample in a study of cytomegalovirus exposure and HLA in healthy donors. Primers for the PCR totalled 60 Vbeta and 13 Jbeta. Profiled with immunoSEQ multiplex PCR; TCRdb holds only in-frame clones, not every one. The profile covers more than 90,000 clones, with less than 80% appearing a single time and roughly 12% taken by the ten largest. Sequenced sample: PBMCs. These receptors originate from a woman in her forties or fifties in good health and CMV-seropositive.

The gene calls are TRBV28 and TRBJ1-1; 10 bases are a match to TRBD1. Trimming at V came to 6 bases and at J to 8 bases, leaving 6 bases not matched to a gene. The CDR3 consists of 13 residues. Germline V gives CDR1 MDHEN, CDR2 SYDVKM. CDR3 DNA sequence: TGTGCCAGCAGGGGACAGGGGAGATCCGAAGCTTTCTTT. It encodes CASRGQGRSEAFF.

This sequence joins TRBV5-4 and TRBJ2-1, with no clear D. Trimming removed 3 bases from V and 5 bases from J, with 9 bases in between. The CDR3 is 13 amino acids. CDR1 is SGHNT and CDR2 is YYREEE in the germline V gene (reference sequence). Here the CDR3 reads CASSSLTNNEQFF. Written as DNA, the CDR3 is TGTGCCAGCAGCTCCTTAACTAACAATGAGCAGTTCTTC.

In DNA form, the CDR3 reads TGCGCCAGCAGCTCTCAACCCGGGACAGGGATCAACTATGGCTACACCTTC. Amino acid sequence: CASSSQPGTGINYGYTF. The genes are TRBV5-1 and TRBJ1-2; 9 nucleotides agree with TRBD1. The CDR3 runs 17 residues. With V trimmed by 3 bases and J by 2 bases, 11 bases remained unmatched. Germline CDR1 SGHRS, CDR2 YFSETQ.

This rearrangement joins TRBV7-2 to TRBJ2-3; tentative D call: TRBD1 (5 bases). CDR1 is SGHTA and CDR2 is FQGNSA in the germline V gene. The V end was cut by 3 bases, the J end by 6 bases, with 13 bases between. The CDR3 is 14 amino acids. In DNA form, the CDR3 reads TGTGCCAGCAGCTTGTCTCAGGGTGGGGATACGCAGTATTTT. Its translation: CASSLSQGGDTQYF.

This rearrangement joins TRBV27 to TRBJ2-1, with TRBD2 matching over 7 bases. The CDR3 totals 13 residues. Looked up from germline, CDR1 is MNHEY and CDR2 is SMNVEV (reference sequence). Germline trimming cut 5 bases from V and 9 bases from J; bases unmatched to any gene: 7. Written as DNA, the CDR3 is TGTGCCAGCAGTGCTACTAGCGAGGGTGAGCAGTTCTTC. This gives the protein CASSATSEGEQFF.

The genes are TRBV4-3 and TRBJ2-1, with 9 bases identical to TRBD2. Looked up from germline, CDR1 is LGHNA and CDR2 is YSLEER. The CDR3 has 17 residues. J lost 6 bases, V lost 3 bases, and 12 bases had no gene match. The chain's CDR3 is CASSQNSGGATGNEQFF. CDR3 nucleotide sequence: TGCGCCAGCAGCCAGAATAGCGGGGGAGCGACTGGCAATGAGCAGTTCTTC.

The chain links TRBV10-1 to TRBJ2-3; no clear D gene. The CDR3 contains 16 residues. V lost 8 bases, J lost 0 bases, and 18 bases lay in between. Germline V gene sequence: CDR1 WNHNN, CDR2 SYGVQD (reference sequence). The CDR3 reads CASSIQTPLSTDTQYF. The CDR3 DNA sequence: TGCGCCAGCTCCATACAGACCCCCCTTAGCACAGATACGCAGTATTTT.

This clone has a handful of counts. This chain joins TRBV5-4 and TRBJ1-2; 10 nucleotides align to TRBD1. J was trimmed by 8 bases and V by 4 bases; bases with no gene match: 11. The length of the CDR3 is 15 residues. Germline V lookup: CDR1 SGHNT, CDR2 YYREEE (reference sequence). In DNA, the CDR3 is TGTGCCAGCAGCCGCATGGACGCGACAGGGGGCGGCTACACCTTC. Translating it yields CASSRMDATGGGYTF.

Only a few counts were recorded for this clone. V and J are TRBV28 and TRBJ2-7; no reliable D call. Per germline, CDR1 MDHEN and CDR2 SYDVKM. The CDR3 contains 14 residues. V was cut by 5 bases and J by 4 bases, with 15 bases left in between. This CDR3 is CASSPHQREYEQYF. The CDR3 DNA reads TGTGCCAGCAGTCCCCACCAACGCGAGTACGAGCAGTACTTC.

In DNA form, the CDR3 reads TGTGCCAGCTCGCCGACATCTTCTGAAGCTTTCTTT. Its translation is CASSPTSSEAFF. V usage is TRBV18 and J usage is TRBJ1-1; D is ambiguous. Per germline, CDR1 KGHSH and CDR2 LQKENI. The CDR3 has 12 amino acids. V was trimmed by 6 bases and J by 6 bases, leaving 11 bases between them. Drawing the rest from reference TRBV18 and TRBJ1-1, the complete variable domain is NAGVMQNPRHLVRRRGQEARLRCSPMKGHSHVYWYRQLPEEGLKFMVYLQKENIIDESGMPKERFSAEFPKEGPSILRIQQVVRGDSAAYFCASSPTSSEAFFGQGTRLTVV.

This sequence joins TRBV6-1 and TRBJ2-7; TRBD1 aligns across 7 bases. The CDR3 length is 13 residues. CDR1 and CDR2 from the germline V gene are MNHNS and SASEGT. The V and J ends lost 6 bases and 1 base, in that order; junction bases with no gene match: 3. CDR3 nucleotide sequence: TGTGCCAGCAGGACGGGACAGTCCTACGAGCAGTACTTC. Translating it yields CASRTGQSYEQYF.

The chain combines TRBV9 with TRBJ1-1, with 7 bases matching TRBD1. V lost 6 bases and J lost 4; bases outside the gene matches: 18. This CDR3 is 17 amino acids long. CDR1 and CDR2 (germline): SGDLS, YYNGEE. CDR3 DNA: TGTGCCAGCAACCCTCTCCAGGGGGGCGGCTCGGGCACTGAAGCTTTCTTT. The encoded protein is CASNPLQGGGSGTEAFF.

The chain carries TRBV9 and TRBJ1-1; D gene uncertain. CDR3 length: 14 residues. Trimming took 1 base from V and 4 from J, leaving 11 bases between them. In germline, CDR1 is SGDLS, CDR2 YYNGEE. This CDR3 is CASSVTEGGTEAFF. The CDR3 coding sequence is TGTGCCAGCAGCGTAACGGAGGGAGGCACTGAAGCTTTCTTT.

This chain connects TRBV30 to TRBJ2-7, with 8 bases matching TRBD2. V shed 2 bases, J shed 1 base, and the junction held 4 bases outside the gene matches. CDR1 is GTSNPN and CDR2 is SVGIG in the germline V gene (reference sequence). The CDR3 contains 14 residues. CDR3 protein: CAWSPPGGSYEQYF. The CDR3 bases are TGTGCCTGGAGTCCTCCGGGAGGGTCCTACGAGCAGTACTTC.

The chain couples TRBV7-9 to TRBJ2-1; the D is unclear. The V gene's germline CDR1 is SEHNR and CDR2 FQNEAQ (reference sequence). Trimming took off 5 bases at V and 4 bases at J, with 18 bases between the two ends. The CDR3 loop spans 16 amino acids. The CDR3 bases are TGTGCCAGCAGCCATCCAGACTTAATATCGTACAATGAGCAGTTCTTC. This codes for CASSHPDLISYNEQFF.

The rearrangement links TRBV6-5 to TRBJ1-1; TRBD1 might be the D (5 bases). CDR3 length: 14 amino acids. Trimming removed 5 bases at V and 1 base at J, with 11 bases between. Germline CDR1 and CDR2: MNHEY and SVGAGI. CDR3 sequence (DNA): TGTGCCAGCAGTCTCCTTGACAGGAACACTGAAGCTTTCTTT. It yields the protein CASSLLDRNTEAFF.

The CDR3, as DNA: TGTGCCAGCAGCAAAGCGCTTCGGCAGGGAACCAACGAGCAGTACTTC. This translates into CASSKALRQGTNEQYF. The chain recombines TRBV21-1 with TRBJ2-7; the table calls TRBD1, which could not be checked here. TRBV21-1 is termed a pseudogene. The CDR3 is 16 residues long.

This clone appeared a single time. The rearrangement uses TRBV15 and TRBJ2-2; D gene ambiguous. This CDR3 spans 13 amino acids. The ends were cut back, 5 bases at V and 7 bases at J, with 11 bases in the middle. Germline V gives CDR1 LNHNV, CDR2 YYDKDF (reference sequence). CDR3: CATSSRLGGELFF. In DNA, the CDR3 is TGTGCCACCAGCTCTAGGTTGGGCGGGGAGCTGTTTTTT. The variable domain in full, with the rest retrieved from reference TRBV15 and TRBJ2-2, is DAMVIQNPRYQVTQFGKPVTLSCSQTLNHNVMYWYQQKSSQAPKLLFHYYDKDFNNEADTPDNFQSRRPNTSFCFLDIRSPGLGDTAMYLCATSSRLGGELFFGEGSRLTVL.

Here the CDR3 DNA reads TGTGCCAGTAGTATAGACGGGACAGGCTCCTACAATGAGCAGTTCTTC. Encoded protein: CASSIDGTGSYNEQFF. This sequence joins TRBV19 and TRBJ2-1; 8 bases fit TRBD1. V trimming: 0 bases; J trimming: 0 bases; junction bases outside the gene matches: 1. Germline V lookup: CDR1 LNHDA, CDR2 SQIVND (reference sequence). CDR3 length equals 16 residues. Together with reference TRBV19 and TRBJ2-1, the CDR3 gives the full variable domain: DGGITQSPKYLFRKEGQNVTLSCEQNLNHDAMYWYRQDPGQGLRLIYYSQIVNDFQKGDIAEGYSVSREKKESFPLTVTSAQKNPTAFYLCASSIDGTGSYNEQFFGPGTRLTVL.

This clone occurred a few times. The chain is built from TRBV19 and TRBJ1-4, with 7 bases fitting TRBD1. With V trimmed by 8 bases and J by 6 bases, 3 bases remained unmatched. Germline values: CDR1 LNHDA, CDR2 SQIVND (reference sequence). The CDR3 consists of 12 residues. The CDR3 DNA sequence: TGTGCCAGTGGAGACAGGGATGAAAAACTGTTTTTT. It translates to CASGDRDEKLFF.

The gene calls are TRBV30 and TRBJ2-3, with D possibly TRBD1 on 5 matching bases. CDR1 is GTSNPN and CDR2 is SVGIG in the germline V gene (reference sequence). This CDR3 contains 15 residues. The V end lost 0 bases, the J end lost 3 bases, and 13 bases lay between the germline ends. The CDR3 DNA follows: TGTGCCTGGAGTGTGAAAGGGGTGAGAACAGATACGCAGTATTTT. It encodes CAWSVKGVRTDTQYF.

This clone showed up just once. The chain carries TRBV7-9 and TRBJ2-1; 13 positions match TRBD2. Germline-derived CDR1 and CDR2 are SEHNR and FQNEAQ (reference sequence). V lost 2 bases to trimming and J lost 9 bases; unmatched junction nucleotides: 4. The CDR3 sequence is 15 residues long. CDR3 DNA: TGTGCCAGCAGCTTAACTAGCGGGAGGGGCAGTGAGCAGTTCTTC. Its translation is CASSLTSGRGSEQFF.

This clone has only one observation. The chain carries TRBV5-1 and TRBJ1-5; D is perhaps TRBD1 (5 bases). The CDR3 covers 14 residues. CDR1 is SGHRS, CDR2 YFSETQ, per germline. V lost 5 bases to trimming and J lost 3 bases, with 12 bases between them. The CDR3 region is CASRETAFNQPQHF. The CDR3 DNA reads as TGCGCCAGCAGGGAGACAGCCTTCAATCAGCCCCAGCATTTT.